This T cell receptor beta chain stems from a study of T cell responses to AZD1222 COVID-19 vaccine. The repertoire was sequenced with immunoSEQ multiplex PCR; TCRdb's copy has only in-frame clones and lacks some. The repertoire holds roughly 260,000 clones, with 93% as singletons. The length of the CDR3 is 12 residues. V was cut by 1 base and J by 6 bases, with 7 bases left in between. Germline lookup yields CDR1 MNHNS and CDR2 SASEGT. Study-wide results and limits: Reports say nearly half of spike-specific TCRs go after unmutated variant regions.

A remark on this clone: The antigen remains undetermined.

The chain uses TRBV6-1 and TRBJ2-7, with D hard to call. The receptor was isolated from an adult in good health. Sample: peripheral blood, taken on day 0 of AZD1222 vaccination. The CDR3 protein is CASSEVKREQYF. The CDR3 region has the DNA TGTGCCAGCAGTGAAGTGAAGCGCGAGCAGTACTTC.